A selection of T cell receptor beta chains follows, all from one sample in a study of T cell responses to AZD1222 COVID-19 vaccine. Repertoires were generated with immunoSEQ multiplex PCR, while TCRdb's copy carries only in-frame clones and drops some. This table holds 120,000 or so clones, around 83% found once. Specimen: peripheral blood, collected 28 days after the second AZD1222 dose. Receptors originate from an adult who received the AZD1222 COVID-19 vaccine. Both conserved end residues are part of each CDR3. The order of the fields is V gene, J gene, clone size, D gene, CDR3 DNA, CDR3 protein. A D gene is named only where the DNA matches it firmly. Clone size is not always given. Where it is, it says once, few, many or a class for expanded clones.

TRBV16	TRBJ1-5	-	-	TGTGCCAGCAGCCAATTCCGACAGCCCCAGCATTTT	CASSQFRQPQHF
TRBV5-4	TRBJ2-2	-	-	TGTGCCAGCAGCTTGCTCGGGGAGCTGTTTTTT	CASSLLGELFF
TRBV10-3	TRBJ1-2	-	TRBD1	TGTGCCATCAGTCCCCAGGGGGCAATCGATGGCTACACCTTC	CAISPQGAIDGYTF
TRBV7-9	TRBJ2-7	-	-	TGTGCCAGCAGCTTAGGGAGCCAGGAGCAGTACTTC	CASSLGSQEQYF
TRBV28	TRBJ1-5	-	-	TGTGCCAGCACTGACAATCAGCCCCAGCATTTT	CASTDNQPQHF
TRBV7-2	TRBJ1-5	-	-	TGTGCCAGCAGCTTAGGGCAGGTCGGCAATCAGCCCCAGCATTTT	CASSLGQVGNQPQHF
TRBV10-3	TRBJ1-2	-	-	TGTGCCATCAGTGAGTCGCTAGCTCGCGATGGCTACACCTTC	CAISESLARDGYTF
TRBV6-5	TRBJ2-7	-	TRBD1	TGTGCCAGCAGCCGTGGACAGGGGATCAACGAGCAGTACTTC	CASSRGQGINEQYF
TRBV30	TRBJ1-1	-	-	TGTGCCGTACGGGCCGGGTCTTTCGCTGAAGCTTTCTTT	CAVRAGSFAEAFF
TRBV5-5	TRBJ2-5	few	TRBD1	TGTGCCAGCAGCCGGACAGGGGGTCGAGAGGAGACCCAGTACTTC	CASSRTGGREETQYF
TRBV2	TRBJ1-1	-	-	TGTGCCAGCAGTGAGGACGCCTTTGGCGCTTTCTTT	CASSEDAFGAFF
TRBV7-2	TRBJ2-1	-	TRBD2	TGTGCCAGCAGCCCACTAGCGGGTCTCTACAATGAGCAGTTCTTC	CASSPLAGLYNEQFF
TRBV2	TRBJ1-2	-	TRBD1	TGTGCCAGCAGTTTGGGGACAGTCTATGGCTACACCTTC	CASSLGTVYGYTF
TRBV7-2	TRBJ1-6	-	-	TGTGCCAGCAGCCCAAGGGGGGGATTAGATTCACCCCTCCACTTT	CASSPRGGLDSPLHF
TRBV27	TRBJ2-1	-	TRBD1	TGTGCCAGCAGGGCCCTCGGACAGGGGCCCTACAATGAGCAGTTCTTC	CASRALGQGPYNEQFF
TRBV5-4	TRBJ2-2	-	-	TGTGCCAGCAGCTTGGGCCCCGGGGGCGATGTCGGGGAGCTGTTTTTT	CASSLGPGGDVGELFF
TRBV29-1	TRBJ1-2	once	-	TGCAGCGTTGATGTTGGAGGCTACACCTTC	CSVDVGGYTF
TRBV6-1	TRBJ2-7	once	-	TGTGCCAGCACCTTCGACTTCCCCTACGAGCAGTACTTC	CASTFDFPYEQYF
TRBV19	TRBJ1-5	-	-	TGTGCCAGTAGTCCCAGGGTTCTCCAGCCCCAGCATTTT	CASSPRVLQPQHF
TRBV19	TRBJ1-1	-	-	TGTGCCAGTAGTACCCTGCGGGGAGAGAACACTGAAGCTTTCTTT	CASSTLRGENTEAFF
TRBV18	TRBJ2-5	once	TRBD1	TGTGCCAGCTCACCGGGACAGGATCAATTTCCTTACTTC	CASSPGQDQFPYF
TRBV10-2	TRBJ2-7	-	-	TGCGCCAGCAGCACCGGGACGGGTGGCTACGAGCAGTACTTC	CASSTGTGGYEQYF
TRBV28	TRBJ1-2	-	-	TGTGCCAGCAGCTCAGGGTCCTATGGCTACACCTTC	CASSSGSYGYTF
TRBV4-2	TRBJ2-7	-	-	TGTGCCAGCAGGGGGGCGGGCACCCTCAACGAGCAGTACTTC	CASRGAGTLNEQYF
TRBV28	TRBJ1-5	-	-	TGTGCCAGCAGCCTTACAGACGGCAGCAATCAGCCCCAGCATTTT	CASSLTDGSNQPQHF
TRBV3-1/TRBV3-2	TRBJ2-3	-	-	TGTGCCAGCCCGGCCCCTGGGGCCTTAAATACGCAGTATTTT	CASPAPGALNTQYF
TRBV6-6	TRBJ2-1	-	TRBD2	TGTGCCAGCAGTTACCCAGCGGGGGTGGGCCATGAGCAGTTCTTC	CASSYPAGVGHEQFF
TRBV9	TRBJ1-2	-	-	TGTGCCAGCAGTCAAACAGGTTTTTCTAACTATGGCTACACCTTC	CASSQTGFSNYGYTF
TRBV11-3	TRBJ1-3	once	-	TGTGCCAGCAGCGTCCGGGACGGGAATGGGAACACCATATATTTT	CASSVRDGNGNTIYF
TRBV11-3	TRBJ1-1	-	-	TGTGCCAGCAGCCCCGGGGGAGGGACTGAAGCTTTCTTT	CASSPGGGTEAFF
TRBV19	TRBJ1-5	-	-	TGTGCCAGTAACGGCAGGAGAAATCAGCCCCAGCATTTT	CASNGRRNQPQHF
TRBV18	TRBJ2-6	-	TRBD1	TGTGCCAGCTCACCCGGGACAGGGGGCTCTGGGGCCAACGTCCTGACTTTC	CASSPGTGGSGANVLTF
TRBV30	TRBJ2-3	-	TRBD2	TGTGCCACAAAGCGGGGGGCGACGGATACGCAGTATTTT	CATKRGATDTQYF
TRBV3-1/TRBV3-2	TRBJ2-7	once	-	TGTGCCAGCAGCCAATCCACCCGCTTATACTTC	CASSQSTRLYF
TRBV5-1	TRBJ1-5	-	TRBD1	TGCGCCAGCAGCTTGGAGGGGGCGGATCAGCCCCAGCATTTT	CASSLEGADQPQHF
TRBV7-6	TRBJ2-7	-	-	TGTGCCAGCAGCTTATCTCTTACCTACGAGCAGTACTTC	CASSLSLTYEQYF
TRBV30	TRBJ1-1	-	-	TGTGCCTGGAGTGTACGCGGGGTAATAAACACTGAAGCTTTCTTT	CAWSVRGVINTEAFF
TRBV7-9	TRBJ1-1	-	-	TGTGCCAGCAGATTTAGTGGGTCGATGAACACTGAAGCTTTCTTT	CASRFSGSMNTEAFF
TRBV9	TRBJ2-3	-	-	TGTGCCAGCAGCGTAACCTGGGACCTTAGCACAGATACGCAGTATTTT	CASSVTWDLSTDTQYF
TRBV19	TRBJ1-5	once	-	TGTGCCAGTTCAGGGGCAGGGAATCAGCCCCAGCATTTT	CASSGAGNQPQHF
TRBV5-4	TRBJ2-5	-	TRBD2	TGTGCCAGCAGCTCCGGGACTAGCGGGGGGGAGACCCAGTACTTC	CASSSGTSGGETQYF
TRBV16	TRBJ2-7	-	-	TGTGCCAGCAGCCGGCGGCAGGGGAACGAGCAGTACTTC	CASSRRQGNEQYF
TRBV5-4	TRBJ2-1	-	TRBD2	TGTGCCAGCAGACCTGGACTAGCGGGGGCCTATGAGCAGTTCTTC	CASRPGLAGAYEQFF
TRBV4-3	TRBJ2-3	once	-	TGCGCCAGCAGCCATGGCGGGCTCAGGCAAGATACGCAGTATTTT	CASSHGGLRQDTQYF
TRBV28	TRBJ1-2	-	-	TGTGCCAGCCGGTACGACAAACAACCCTCTAACTATGGCTACACCTTC	CASRYDKQPSNYGYTF
TRBV25-1	TRBJ1-1	-	-	TGTGCCAGCAGTAAAGAGCGGGGCGGGACTGAAGCTTTCTTT	CASSKERGGTEAFF
TRBV5-1	TRBJ1-3	-	-	TGCGCCAGCAGCTTATCGGGGGACTTCTCTGGAAACACCATATATTTT	CASSLSGDFSGNTIYF
TRBV11-3	TRBJ2-7	-	-	TGTGCCAGCAGCTTAGGAGGGCGCTTAAGCTCCTACGAGCAGTACTTC	CASSLGGRLSSYEQYF
TRBV6-5	TRBJ2-7	-	-	TGTGCCAGCGGGGGACGTCCTGGGGAGCAGTACTTC	CASGGRPGEQYF
TRBV18	TRBJ1-1	-	-	TGTGCCAGCTCACCATCCCGAGACGGGAACACTGAAGCTTTCTTT	CASSPSRDGNTEAFF
TRBV6-5	TRBJ1-1	-	TRBD1	TGTGCCGTCACAGGGGTTGGCACTGAAGCTTTCTTT	CAVTGVGTEAFF